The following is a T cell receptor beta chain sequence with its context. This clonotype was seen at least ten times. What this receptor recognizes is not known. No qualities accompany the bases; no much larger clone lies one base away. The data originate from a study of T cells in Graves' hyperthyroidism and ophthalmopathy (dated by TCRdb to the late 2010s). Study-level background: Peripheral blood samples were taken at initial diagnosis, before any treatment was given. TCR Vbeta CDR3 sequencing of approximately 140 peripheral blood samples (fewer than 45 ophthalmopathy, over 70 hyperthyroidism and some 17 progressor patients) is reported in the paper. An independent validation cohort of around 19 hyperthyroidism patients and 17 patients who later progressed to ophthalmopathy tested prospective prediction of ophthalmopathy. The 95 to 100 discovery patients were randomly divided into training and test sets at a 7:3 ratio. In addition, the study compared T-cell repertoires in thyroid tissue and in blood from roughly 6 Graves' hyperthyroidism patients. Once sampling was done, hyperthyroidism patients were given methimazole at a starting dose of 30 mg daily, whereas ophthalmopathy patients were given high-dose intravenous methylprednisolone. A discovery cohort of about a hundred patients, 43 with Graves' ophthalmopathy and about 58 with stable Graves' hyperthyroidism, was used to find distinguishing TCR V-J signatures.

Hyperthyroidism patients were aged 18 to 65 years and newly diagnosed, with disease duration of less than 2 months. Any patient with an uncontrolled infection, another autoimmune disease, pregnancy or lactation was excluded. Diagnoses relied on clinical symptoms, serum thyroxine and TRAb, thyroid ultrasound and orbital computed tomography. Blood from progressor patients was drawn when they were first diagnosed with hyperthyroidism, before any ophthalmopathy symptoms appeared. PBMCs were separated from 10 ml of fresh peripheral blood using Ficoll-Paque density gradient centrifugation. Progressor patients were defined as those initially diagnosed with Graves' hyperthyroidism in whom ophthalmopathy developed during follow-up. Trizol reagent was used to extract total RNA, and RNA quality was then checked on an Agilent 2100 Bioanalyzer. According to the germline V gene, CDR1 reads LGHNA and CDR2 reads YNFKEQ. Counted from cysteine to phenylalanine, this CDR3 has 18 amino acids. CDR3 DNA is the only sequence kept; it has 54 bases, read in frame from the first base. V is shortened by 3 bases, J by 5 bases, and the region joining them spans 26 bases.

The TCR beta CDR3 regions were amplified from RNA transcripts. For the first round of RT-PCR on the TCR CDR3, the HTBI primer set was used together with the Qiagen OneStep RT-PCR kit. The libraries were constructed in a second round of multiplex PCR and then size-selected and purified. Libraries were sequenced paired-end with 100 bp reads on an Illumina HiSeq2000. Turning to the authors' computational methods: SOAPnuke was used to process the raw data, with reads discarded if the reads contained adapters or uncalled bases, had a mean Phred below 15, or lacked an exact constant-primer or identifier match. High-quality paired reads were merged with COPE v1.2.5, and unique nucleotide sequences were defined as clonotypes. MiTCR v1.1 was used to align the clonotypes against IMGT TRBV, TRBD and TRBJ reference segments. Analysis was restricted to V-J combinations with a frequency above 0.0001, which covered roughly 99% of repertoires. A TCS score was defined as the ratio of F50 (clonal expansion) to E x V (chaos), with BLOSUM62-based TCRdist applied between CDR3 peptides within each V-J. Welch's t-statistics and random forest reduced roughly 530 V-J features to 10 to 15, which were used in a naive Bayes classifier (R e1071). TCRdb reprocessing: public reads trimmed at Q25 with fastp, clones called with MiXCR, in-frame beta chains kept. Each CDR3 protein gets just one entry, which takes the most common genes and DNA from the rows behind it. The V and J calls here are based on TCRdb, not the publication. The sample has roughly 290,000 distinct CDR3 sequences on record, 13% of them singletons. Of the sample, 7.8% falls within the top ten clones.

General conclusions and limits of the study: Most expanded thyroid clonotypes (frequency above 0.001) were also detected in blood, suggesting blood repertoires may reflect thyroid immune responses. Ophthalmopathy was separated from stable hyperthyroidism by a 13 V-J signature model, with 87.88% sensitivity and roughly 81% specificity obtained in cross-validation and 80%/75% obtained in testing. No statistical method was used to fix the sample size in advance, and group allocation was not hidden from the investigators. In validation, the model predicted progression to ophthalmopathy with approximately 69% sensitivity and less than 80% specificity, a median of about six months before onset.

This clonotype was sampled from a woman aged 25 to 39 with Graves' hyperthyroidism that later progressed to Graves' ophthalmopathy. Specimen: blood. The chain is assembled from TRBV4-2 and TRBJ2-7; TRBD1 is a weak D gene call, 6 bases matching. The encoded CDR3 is CASSQLYGRDKNIHEQYF. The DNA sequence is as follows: TGTGCCAGCAGCCAGCTGTACGGCCGGGACAAGAACATCCACGAGCAGTACTTC.